Presented here are 10 T cell receptor beta chains from one specimen sequenced in a study of T cell responses to AZD1222 COVID-19 vaccine. Profiling relied on immunoSEQ multiplex PCR, and the TCRdb table lists in-frame clones only, not all of them. The sample includes some 110,000 clones, roughly 93% of them seen just once. Sequenced here: peripheral blood, sampled on day 0 of AZD1222 vaccination. The receptors originated from an adult in good health.

The chain carries TRBV18 and TRBJ1-5; 9 bases match TRBD1. Germline V CDR1 and CDR2: KGHSH, LQKENI. This CDR3 has 17 amino acids. V dropped 6 bases and J dropped 0; count of bases not matched to a gene: 9. The CDR3 DNA follows: TGTGCCAGCTCCCCGGGACAGGGAGTTAATAGCAATCAGCCCCAGCATTTT. Amino acids: CASSPGQGVNSNQPQHF.

The J gene is TRBJ1-3, the V gene TRBV19; D ambiguous. The V end lost 6 bases, the J end lost 4 bases, and 13 bases lay between the germline ends. The CDR3 runs 14 residues. In germline, CDR1 is LNHDA, CDR2 SQIVND (reference sequence). This chain's CDR3 is CASSLVGAGNTIYF. CDR3 nucleotide sequence: TGTGCCAGTAGCTTGGTGGGCGCGGGAAACACCATATATTTT.

CDR3 sequence (DNA): TGTGCCAGTAGTGCCCGGGGACTAGTCGAGCAGTACTTC. Translation: CASSARGLVEQYF. V usage is TRBV19 and J usage is TRBJ2-7; 8 nucleotides line up with TRBD2. CDR3 length equals 13 residues. CDR1 is LNHDA and CDR2 is SQIVND in the germline V gene (reference sequence). V dropped 5 bases and J dropped 6; count of bases not matched to a gene: 6.

The chain combines TRBV23-1 with TRBJ1-5; a possible D gene is TRBD1 (6 bases). TRBV23-1 qualifies as an ORF whose function is uncertain. This CDR3 contains 18 residues. V was cut by 3 bases and J by 5 bases, with 23 bases left in between. The CDR3 DNA sequence: TGCGCCAGCAGTCAGTTCCTCAGGGGTTATGGGAAGTATCAGCCCCAGCATTTT. Translation: CASSQFLRGYGKYQPQHF.

The rearrangement links TRBV9 to TRBJ1-5; a weak D match, TRBD1 (6 bases). The V gene's germline CDR1 is SGDLS and CDR2 YYNGEE. CDR3 length equals 15 residues. The ends were cut back, 3 bases at V and 1 base at J, with 11 bases in the middle. The CDR3 spells CASSAGTQSNQPQHF. The CDR3 nucleotides are TGTGCCAGCAGCGCCGGGACACAGAGCAATCAGCCCCAGCATTTT.

The V gene is TRBV20-1, the J gene TRBJ1-2; 10 positions match TRBD1. The CDR3 covers 14 residues. V gave up 3 bases and J gave up 6 bases; unmatched junction bases: 7. CDR1 is DFQATT, CDR2 SNEGSKA, per germline (reference sequence). CDR3 sequence (DNA): TGCAGTGCTAGTCGGGACAGGGGCGTGGATGGCTACACCTTC. Translation gives CSASRDRGVDGYTF.

The chain uses TRBV5-6 and TRBJ1-5, with 7 positions matching TRBD1. Trimming removed 4 bases from V and 4 bases from J; junction bases left unmatched: 8. Germline V gene data show CDR1 as SGHDT and CDR2 as YYEEEE. This CDR3 contains 15 residues. In nucleotides, the CDR3 is TGTGCCAGCAGCAGCACCGGGACAGCAAATCAGCCCCAGCATTTT. Protein product: CASSSTGTANQPQHF.

The chain carries TRBV29-1 and TRBJ2-7; unclear D gene. Germline V gene data show CDR1 as SQVTM and CDR2 as ANQGSEA. The CDR3 runs 13 residues. V shed 7 bases and J shed 2 bases, with 15 bases lying between them. CDR3 in DNA: TGCAGCGCGGGTCGCAAAGGGACCTACGAGCAGTACTTC. Its translation is CSAGRKGTYEQYF.

V gene TRBV7-9 combines with J gene TRBJ1-6, with 8 nucleotides matching TRBD1. V was clipped by 5 bases and J by 8 bases; unmatched bases: 8. The CDR3 length is 15 residues. Germline CDR1 is SEHNR and CDR2 is FQNEAQ (reference sequence). CDR3 amino acids: CASSPTGGIDSPLHF. The CDR3 coding sequence is TGTGCCAGCAGCCCAACAGGGGGGATTGATTCACCCCTCCACTTT.

This clone was picked up one time. CDR3 residues: CASSRFGGSGNTIYF. In nucleotides, the CDR3 is TGTGCCAGCAGCCGCTTCGGGGGTTCTGGAAACACCATATATTTT. The chain links TRBV6-5 to TRBJ1-3, with a weak D call TRBD1 (5 bases). Germline V gene sequence: CDR1 MNHEY, CDR2 SVGAGI. The CDR3 is 15 amino acids. Trimming left V 6 bases short and J 1 base short, with 13 bases between.